These 13 T cell receptor beta chains originate from one sample sequenced in a study of T cell responses to AZD1222 COVID-19 vaccine. The repertoire was sequenced with immunoSEQ multiplex PCR; TCRdb's copy has only in-frame clones and lacks some. This table has about 86,000 clones, 89% appearing once. Specimen: peripheral blood, collected on day 0 of AZD1222 vaccination. These receptors all come from an adult in good health.

DNA of the CDR3: TGTGCCAGCAGCGTAGCTCCAGGGGCCTACGAGCAGTACTTC. This sequence encodes CASSVAPGAYEQYF. The rearrangement uses TRBV9 and TRBJ2-7, with D possibly TRBD1 on 6 matching bases. The CDR3 is 14 amino acids. Trimming took 0 bases from V and 2 from J, leaving 9 bases between them. In germline, CDR1 is SGDLS, CDR2 YYNGEE. Variable domain in full (rest from reference TRBV9 and TRBJ2-7): DSGVTQTPKHLITATGQRVTLRCSPRSGDLSVYWYQQSLDQGLQFLIQYYNGEERAKGNILERFSAQQFPDLHSELNLSSLELGDSALYFCASSVAPGAYEQYFGPGTRLTVT.

The count of this clone is one. The CDR3 bases are TGCGCCAGCAGCCAGTTAGCGGTTAAGACAGATACGCAGTATTTT. Encoded protein: CASSQLAVKTDTQYF. The J gene is TRBJ2-3, the V gene TRBV4-1; D might be TRBD2 (6 bases). Germline assignment: CDR1 MGHRA and CDR2 YSYEKL. Trimming pared 3 bases from V and 3 bases from J, leaving 13 bases between. The CDR3 contains 15 residues.

This chain's CDR3 is CATSTRGSDQPQHF. CDR3 bases: TGTGCCACCTCGACCAGGGGATCGGATCAGCCCCAGCATTTT. The V gene is TRBV21-1, the J gene TRBJ1-5; the table assigns TRBD1, which was not confirmed against the DNA. TRBV21-1 is annotated as a pseudogene. The CDR3 consists of 14 residues.

The chain couples TRBV10-2 to TRBJ1-3; D unclear. The CDR3 runs 14 residues. Trimming left V 2 bases short and J 0 bases short, with 5 bases between. CDR1 is WSHSY, CDR2 SAAADI, per germline. The CDR3 protein is CASSEGRSGNTIYF. The DNA of the CDR3 is TGCGCCAGCAGTGAGGGGCGCTCTGGAAACACCATATATTTT.

This clone appeared a few times. The chain joins TRBV25-1 to TRBJ1-2; unclear D gene. Germline CDR1 is MGHDK and CDR2 is SYGVNS. The CDR3 is made up of 12 amino acids. Trimming removed 1 base from V and 8 bases from J, with 8 bases in between. CDR3 DNA: TGTGCCAGCAGTGAATTAGGAGGGGGCTACACCTTC. It yields the protein CASSELGGGYTF.

The chain recombines TRBV20-1 with TRBJ2-3; no firm D call. The CDR3 runs to 13 residues. V was clipped by 4 bases and J by 1 base, with 9 bases between them. The germline V gene has CDR1 DFQATT and CDR2 SNEGSKA (reference sequence). CDR3: CSATDWGTDTQYF. CDR3 in DNA: TGCAGTGCTACTGATTGGGGCACAGATACGCAGTATTTT.

The chain combines TRBV23-1 with TRBJ1-4; D gene unclear. TRBV23-1 is an ORF for which the function is uncertain. The CDR3 has 16 amino acids. Trimming cost V 6 bases and J 8 bases, with 22 bases left between them. The CDR3 region is CASSLGPNQSGEKLFF. The CDR3 DNA sequence: TGCGCCAGCAGCCTAGGCCCAAACCAAAGTGGGGAAAAACTGTTTTTT.

The V call is TRBV2, the J call TRBJ1-6, with TRBD1 matching over 7 bases. V shed 6 bases and J 12 bases; nucleotides not matched to a gene: 11. The CDR3 has 14 amino acids. Germline assignment: CDR1 SNHLY and CDR2 FYNNEI. CDR3 amino acids: CASSPLTGKEPLHF. In DNA form, the CDR3 reads TGTGCCAGCAGCCCTTTGACAGGGAAGGAACCCCTCCACTTT.

V and J are TRBV21-1 and TRBJ1-1. TRBV21-1 is a pseudogene segment. The CDR3 is 14 amino acids. The CDR3 is CASSKEKGNTEAFF. CDR3 coding DNA: TGTGCCAGCAGCAAAGAAAAGGGGAACACTGAAGCTTTCTTT.

The chain carries TRBV7-2 and TRBJ1-2, with 8 positions matching TRBD1. Looked up from germline, CDR1 is SGHTA and CDR2 is FQGNSA. V shed 2 bases and J 6 bases; nucleotides not matched to a gene: 8. The CDR3 consists of 15 residues. CDR3 region: CASSLNGRGLDGYTF. DNA for the CDR3: TGTGCCAGCAGCTTAAATGGCAGGGGGCTTGATGGCTACACCTTC. Complete variable domain (other parts from reference TRBV7-2 and TRBJ1-2): GAGVSQSPSNKVTEKGKDVELRCDPISGHTALYWYRQSLGQGLEFLIYFQGNSAPDKSGLPSDRFSAERTGGSVSTLTIQRTQQEDSAVYLCASSLNGRGLDGYTFGSGTRLTVV.

The gene calls are TRBV5-4 and TRBJ1-3, with D tentatively TRBD1 (5 bases). The CDR3 extends over 15 amino acids. The V end was cut by 4 bases, the J end by 0 bases, with 11 bases between. Germline assignment: CDR1 SGHNT and CDR2 YYREEE (reference sequence). CDR3: CASSLSGISGNTIYF. The CDR3, as DNA: TGTGCCAGCAGCCTTTCAGGGATCTCTGGAAACACCATATATTTT.

The chain combines TRBV3-1 (or the pseudogene TRBV3-2) with TRBJ1-2; a possible D gene is TRBD1 (5 bases). This CDR3 contains 15 residues. Germline V lookup: CDR1 LGHDT, CDR2 YNNKEL (reference sequence). The V end lost 3 bases, the J end lost 0 bases, and 11 bases lay between the germline ends. The CDR3: CASSQGGASNYGYTF. CDR3 DNA sequence: TGTGCCAGCAGCCAGGGAGGGGCGTCTAACTATGGCTACACCTTC.

The V gene is TRBV6-5, the J gene TRBJ1-4, with 9 bases aligning to TRBD1. V was pared by 2 bases and J by 7 bases, with 5 bases of the junction left unmatched. The CDR3 spans 15 residues. CDR1 MNHEY and CDR2 SVGAGI come from the germline V gene. The CDR3 sequence: CASSYGTGRREKLFF. CDR3 nucleotides: TGTGCCAGCAGTTACGGGACAGGGCGTCGTGAAAAACTGTTTTTT.